This T cell receptor beta chain was documented in a study of vaccination and CD4 T cells after COVID-19. Treatment described: approximately nine-day PBMC culture with coronavirus spike peptide pools or control peptides (ViraFEST assay). CDR3 length: 15 amino acids. Germline V gives CDR1 SEHNR, CDR2 FQNEAQ (reference sequence). V gave up 5 bases and J gave up 4 bases; unmatched junction bases: 11. The Oncomine TCR Beta short-read assay was applied to DNA of cultured CD4+ T cells. Each CDR3 protein gets one entry after TCRdb re-called the PCR reads with MiXCR. The profile shows about 11,000 distinct CDR3 sequences, around 21% of them singletons. This clonotype was seen a handful of times. Its antigen is undetermined.

Material: CD4+ T cells from blood, cultured in vitro, obtained after SARS-CoV-2 vaccination. This TCR was sampled from a human donor who had recovered from COVID-19. V gene TRBV7-9 combines with J gene TRBJ2-7; 7 bases fit TRBD2. The CDR3, as DNA: TGTGCCAGCAGCCCATCTAGCGGCCGCCGTTACGAGCAGTACTTC. Its protein is CASSPSSGRRYEQYF. Filled out from reference TRBV7-9 and TRBJ2-7, the complete variable domain reads DTGVSQNPRHKITKRGQNVTFRCDPISEHNRLYWYRQTLGQGPEFLTYFQNEAQLEKSRLLSDRFSAERPKGSFSTLEIQRTEQGDSAMYLCASSPSSGRRYEQYFGPGTRLTVT.